The next 26 T cell receptor beta chains were all read from a single sample in a study of beta chain features in type 1 diabetes (dated by TCRdb to 2016 to 2019). Preparation of the library involved the immunoSEQ multiplex PCR assay. The High Capacity cDNA Reverse Transcription Kit was used to reverse transcribe all of the isolated RNA, meaning that expressed TCRB transcripts were what got sequenced. Imported from immuneACCESS, the table was reduced by TCRdb to in-frame sequences with V and J called. These copies leave out some clones; in studies compared against another copy, an unresolved V gene accounts for under half, and the cause of the remainder is not known. The sample contains fewer than 900,000 clones, 17% of them found a single time. The ten biggest clones cover 0.023% of the sample. Sequenced sample: naive CD4+ T cells from blood. The sample's cell subset or site label is to be understood as: true naive CD4+ T cells. The receptors were gathered from a woman between 18 and 30 years old in good health.

The rearrangement joins TRBV14 to TRBJ2-7, with 11 nucleotides matching TRBD2. The CDR3 length is 15 residues. Germline CDR1 SGHDN, CDR2 FVKESK. J was trimmed by 2 bases and V by 4 bases; bases with no gene match: 4. The CDR3: CASSRALAGAYEQYF. DNA for the CDR3: TGTGCCAGCAGCCGAGCACTAGCGGGAGCCTACGAGCAGTACTTC. The whole variable domain, filled in from reference TRBV14 and TRBJ2-7, reads EAGVTQFPSHSVIEKGQTVTLRCDPISGHDNLYWYRRVMGKEIKFLLHFVKESKQDESGMPNNRFLAERTGGTYSTLKVQPAELEDSGVYFCASSRALAGAYEQYFGPGTRLTVT.

The table lists this clone with a few counts. The chain has TRBV7-8 and TRBJ2-2; 9 positions agree with TRBD1. The V gene's germline CDR1 is SGHVS and CDR2 FQNEAQ. This CDR3 is 16 amino acids long. The V and J ends lost 1 base and 5 bases, in that order; junction bases with no gene match: 5. DNA of the CDR3: TGTGCCAGCAGCTTAGGGACAGGGGTGGGAACCGGGGAGCTGTTTTTT. It specifies CASSLGTGVGTGELFF. Supplemented by reference TRBV7-8 and TRBJ2-2, the full variable domain reads GAGVSQSPRYKVAKRGQDVALRCDPISGHVSLFWYQQALGQGPEFLTYFQNEAQLDKSGLPSDRFFAERPEGSVSTLKIQRTQQEDSAVYLCASSLGTGVGTGELFFGEGSRLTVL.

A few counts support this clone. The chain uses TRBV7-9 and TRBJ2-1; 7 positions match TRBD2. This CDR3 spans 16 amino acids. V lost 1 base and J lost 2; bases outside the gene matches: 5. Looked up from germline, CDR1 is SEHNR and CDR2 is FQNEAQ (reference sequence). CDR3 DNA sequence: TGTGCCAGCAGCTTAGGAGCCGGGACTACCTACAATGAGCAGTTCTTC. Translation: CASSLGAGTTYNEQFF.

This clone was seen once. The chain couples TRBV2 to TRBJ2-7; possible D gene TRBD2, 5 bases. The CDR3 covers 13 residues. Per the germline V gene, CDR1 is SNHLY and CDR2 is FYNNEI. V lost 0 bases to trimming and J lost 6 bases, with 9 bases between them. CDR3 coding DNA: TGTGCCAGCAGTGAAGCGCGAAGCGGCGAGCAGTACTTC. It is translated as CASSEARSGEQYF. Drawing the rest from reference TRBV2 and TRBJ2-7, the complete variable domain is EPEVTQTPSHQVTQMGQEVILRCVPISNHLYFYWYRQILGQKVEFLVSFYNNEISEKSEIFDDQFSVERPDGSNFTLKIRSTKLEDSAMYFCASSEARSGEQYFGPGTRLTVT.

This chain connects TRBV5-4 to TRBJ2-1; 7 nucleotides line up with TRBD2. Trimming removed 3 bases from V and 0 bases from J; junction bases left unmatched: 3. The CDR3 loop spans 15 amino acids. Germline loops: CDR1 SGHNT, CDR2 YYREEE (reference sequence). CDR3 bases: TGTGCCAGCAGCTCCCGGGACTACTCCTACAATGAGCAGTTCTTC. This translates into CASSSRDYSYNEQFF. The full variable domain, its missing parts supplied by reference TRBV5-4 and TRBJ2-1, is ETGVTQSPTHLIKTRGQQVTLRCSSQSGHNTVSWYQQALGQGPQFIFQYYREEENGRGNFPPRFSGLQFPNYSSELNVNALELDDSALYLCASSSRDYSYNEQFFGPGTRLTVL.

This clone has just a few counts. The chain uses TRBV5-4 and TRBJ1-4, with 9 bases that match TRBD1. Trimming removed 3 bases from V and 5 bases from J; junction bases left unmatched: 2. The V gene's germline CDR1 is SGHNT and CDR2 YYREEE (reference sequence). The CDR3 length is 14 residues. The CDR3 reads CASSSGTGNEKLFF. Written as DNA, the CDR3 is TGTGCCAGCAGCTCCGGGACAGGGAATGAAAAACTGTTTTTT.

This clone was detected a few times. This rearrangement joins TRBV6-5 to TRBJ2-7; 10 bases align to TRBD1. There are 15 residues in the CDR3. With V trimmed by 5 bases and J by 0 bases, 4 bases remained unmatched. The V gene's germline CDR1 is MNHEY and CDR2 SVGAGI. The CDR3, as DNA: TGTGCCAGCAGTCAATGGGACAGGGGCTCCTACGAGCAGTACTTC. Protein: CASSQWDRGSYEQYF.

The V and J genes are TRBV9 and TRBJ2-5, with 7 bases identical to TRBD1. Germline-derived CDR1 and CDR2 are SGDLS and YYNGEE. The CDR3 is made up of 15 amino acids. V lost 0 bases and J lost 2; bases outside the gene matches: 4. The CDR3 sequence is CASSVGGRGQETQYF. In DNA form, the CDR3 reads TGTGCCAGCAGCGTAGGAGGCAGGGGGCAAGAGACCCAGTACTTC.

As DNA, the CDR3 is TGTGCCATCAGGCTAGCGGGAGGGCCTTCAGATACGCAGTATTTT. Protein product: CAIRLAGGPSDTQYF. This sequence joins TRBV10-3 and TRBJ2-3; 12 bases fit TRBD2. The junction had 5 bases not matched to a gene; V was cut back by 6 bases and J by 4 bases. CDR3 length: 15 residues. Per germline, CDR1 ENHRY and CDR2 SYGVKD.

The rearrangement links TRBV18 to TRBJ1-1; a possible D gene is TRBD1 (6 bases). There are 14 residues in the CDR3. Looked up from germline, CDR1 is KGHSH and CDR2 is LQKENI. Trimming left V 4 bases short and J 1 base short, with 10 bases between. As DNA, the CDR3 is TGTGCCAGCTCACAAAGACAGGAGAACACTGAAGCTTTCTTT. Protein product: CASSQRQENTEAFF.

This chain joins TRBV9 and TRBJ2-1; D might be TRBD1 (8 bases). Germline V CDR1 and CDR2: SGDLS, YYNGEE. The CDR3 length is 14 residues. The V gene lost 0 bases and the J gene lost 8 bases, with 12 bases spanning the gap. CDR3 nucleotides: TGTGCCAGCAGCGTAGACAGGGGGGGAGATGAGCAGTTCTTC. It codes for CASSVDRGGDEQFF.

The chain recombines TRBV7-2 with TRBJ2-7; D might be TRBD1 or TRBD2, each matching 5 bases. The germline V gene encodes CDR1 SGHTA and CDR2 FQGNSA. The CDR3 is 13 residues long. The V gene lost 3 bases and the J gene lost 7 bases, with 13 bases spanning the gap. Written as DNA, the CDR3 is TGTGCCAGCAGCTTGGGGGAAAGGTCTGAGCAGTACTTC. Protein product: CASSLGERSEQYF.

This clone has more than one count but fewer than ten. The chain carries TRBV18 and TRBJ2-2; D possibly corresponds to TRBD2 (5 bases). The CDR3 runs to 16 residues. Germline lookup yields CDR1 KGHSH and CDR2 LQKENI. The ends were cut back, 4 bases at V and 7 bases at J, with 19 bases in the middle. The CDR3 bases are TGTGCCAGCTCACTTGGACTCCCCCATCTTTTCGGGGAGCTGTTTTTT. This gives the protein CASSLGLPHLFGELFF.

The genes are TRBV19 and TRBJ2-1, with D maybe TRBD2 (6 bases). With 8 bases removed from V and 0 bases from J, the gap between germline ends came to 17 bases. Per germline, CDR1 LNHDA and CDR2 SQIVND (reference sequence). The CDR3 spans 16 residues. CDR3 region: CASSPRSGFSYNEQFF. The CDR3 nucleotides read TGTGCCAGTTCACCGCGTAGCGGTTTCTCCTACAATGAGCAGTTCTTC.

The rearrangement uses TRBV12-5 and TRBJ2-1, with 7 bases matching TRBD2. The CDR3 spans 18 residues. The J segment lost 4 bases and the V segment lost 3 bases, leaving 15 bases of the junction unmatched. Per the germline V gene, CDR1 is LGHNT and CDR2 is FRNRAP. The DNA for the CDR3 is TGTGCTAGTGGTTTCCCCCCTAAGGTCGCGGGAGAGTACAATGAGCAGTTCTTC. This codes for CASGFPPKVAGEYNEQFF. Together with reference TRBV12-5 and TRBJ2-1, the CDR3 gives the full variable domain: DARVTQTPRHKVTEMGQEVTMRCQPILGHNTVFWYRQTMMQGLELLAYFRNRAPLDDSGMPKDRFSAEMPDATLATLKIQPSEPRDSAVYFCASGFPPKVAGEYNEQFFGPGTRLTVL.

The J gene is TRBJ2-3, the V gene TRBV27; TRBD1 agrees at 11 bases. The V gene end was trimmed by 6 bases and the J gene end by 5 bases; junction bases not matched to a gene: 7. The CDR3 length is 15 residues. Looked up from germline, CDR1 is MNHEY and CDR2 is SMNVEV (reference sequence). The CDR3 nucleotides are TGTGCCAGCAGGGCTGGGACAGGGGGACGAGATACGCAGTATTTT. It encodes CASRAGTGGRDTQYF.

This clone has a handful of counts. The chain has TRBV18 and TRBJ2-5; TRBD1 is a possible D gene (5 bases). V lost 6 bases and J lost 13, with 21 bases in between. Germline V gene lookup returns CDR1 KGHSH and CDR2 LQKENI. The CDR3 totals 13 residues. CDR3 in DNA: TGTGCCAGCTCTATCTCAGGGTACACGGATTGGTACTTC. This codes for CASSISGYTDWYF.

V and J are TRBV2 and TRBJ2-5; tentatively, D is TRBD2 (5 bases). Germline V CDR1 and CDR2: SNHLY, FYNNEI. The CDR3 sequence is 14 residues long. V lost 3 bases and J 5 bases, leaving 13 bases between the germline ends. Here the CDR3 DNA reads TGTGCCAGCAGTGATTGGGCAAAGCGGGAGACCCAGTACTTC. It specifies CASSDWAKRETQYF. The whole variable domain, remainder taken from reference TRBV2 and TRBJ2-5, is EPEVTQTPSHQVTQMGQEVILRCVPISNHLYFYWYRQILGQKVEFLVSFYNNEISEKSEIFDDQFSVERPDGSNFTLKIRSTKLEDSAMYFCASSDWAKRETQYFGPGTRLLVL.

The rearrangement uses TRBV7-9 and TRBJ2-1; no firm D call. The CDR3 runs 12 residues. V lost 6 bases and J lost 5, with 8 bases in between. Germline CDR1 reads SEHNR; CDR2 reads FQNEAQ (reference sequence). CDR3 in amino acids: CASRSDHNEQFF. The CDR3, as DNA: TGTGCCAGCAGGAGTGATCACAATGAGCAGTTCTTC.

This clone was seen more than once but under ten times. This chain uses TRBV25-1 with TRBJ2-1; 9 nucleotides agree with TRBD2. V was pared by 3 bases and J by 4 bases, with 7 bases of the junction left unmatched. The CDR3 is 16 amino acids. The germline gives CDR1 MGHDK, CDR2 SYGVNS. The CDR3 reads CASSELTSGQYNEQFF. The CDR3, as DNA: TGTGCCAGCAGTGAGCTTACTAGCGGGCAGTACAATGAGCAGTTCTTC.

Only a few counts were recorded for this clone. The chain uses TRBV7-2 and TRBJ2-3, with D possibly matching TRBD2 (6 bases). The CDR3 is 14 residues long. The germline gives CDR1 SGHTA, CDR2 FQGNSA. Trimming cost V 5 bases and J 8 bases, with 17 bases left between them. The CDR3 here is CASSPPPTRGTQYF. The CDR3 region has the DNA TGTGCCAGCAGCCCCCCACCGACTAGGGGTACGCAGTATTTT.

The chain recombines TRBV10-3 with TRBJ1-5, with 8 bases aligning to TRBD1. Per the germline V gene, CDR1 is ENHRY and CDR2 is SYGVKD. Losses at the gene ends were 6 bases for V and 10 bases for J; bases not matched to a gene: 8. The CDR3 runs to 13 residues. In nucleotides, the CDR3 is TGTGCCATCAGGGCACAGGGGGTCGGCCCCCAGCATTTT. It is translated as CAIRAQGVGPQHF.

The chain combines TRBV14 with TRBJ1-3; a possible D gene is TRBD1 (5 bases). V lost 3 bases and J 0 bases, leaving 9 bases between the germline ends. The CDR3 length is 15 residues. Germline V lookup: CDR1 SGHDN, CDR2 FVKESK. The CDR3 is CASSQGRNSGNTIYF. CDR3 in DNA: TGTGCCAGCAGCCAGGGACGGAACTCTGGAAACACCATATATTTT.

This clone was picked up a small number of times. The sample holds other DNA sequences that translate to the same CDR3. This chain links TRBV27 with TRBJ2-1; TRBD1 agrees at 7 bases. Germline values: CDR1 MNHEY, CDR2 SMNVEV (reference sequence). The CDR3 extends over 13 amino acids. J lost 7 bases, V lost 6 bases, and 6 bases had no gene match. In DNA form, the CDR3 reads TGTGCCAGCAGCCGACAGGGAAGGAATGAGCAGTTCTTC. It codes for CASSRQGRNEQFF.

This clone was observed a few times. The chain combines TRBV6-5 with TRBJ2-6; no definite D call. Germline CDR1 MNHEY, CDR2 SVGAGI. V was cut by 2 bases and J by 2 bases, with 7 bases left in between. The CDR3 loop spans 15 amino acids. DNA for the CDR3: TGTGCCAGCAGTTACGTGGGGACTGGGGCCAACGTCCTGACTTTC. This sequence encodes CASSYVGTGANVLTF.

This chain connects TRBV19 to TRBJ1-1, with 9 bases identical to TRBD1. This CDR3 contains 14 residues. Germline V gives CDR1 LNHDA, CDR2 SQIVND (reference sequence). The V gene end was trimmed by 5 bases and the J gene end by 3 bases; junction bases not matched to a gene: 4. CDR3 amino acids: CASSAQGAYTEAFF. In DNA, the CDR3 is TGTGCCAGTAGTGCACAGGGGGCTTACACTGAAGCTTTCTTT.